Shown below are 27 T cell receptor beta chains from a single sample sequenced in a study of blood T cell repertoires in COVID-19. The repertoire was sequenced with immunoSEQ multiplex PCR; TCRdb's copy has only in-frame clones and lacks some. The sample includes about 180,000 clones, 75% to 85% of them seen just once. The specimen was peripheral blood. The source of these receptors is a human donor in a cohort sampled during active COVID-19.

V gene TRBV19 combines with J gene TRBJ1-1; 7 nucleotides align to TRBD1. V lost 4 bases and J lost 4; bases outside the gene matches: 12. The CDR3 has 16 amino acids. Per the germline V gene, CDR1 is LNHDA and CDR2 is SQIVND (reference sequence). The CDR3 is CASSTSDRVGGTEAFF. The CDR3 DNA follows: TGTGCCAGTAGTACCTCCGACAGGGTTGGGGGCACTGAAGCTTTCTTT.

V gene TRBV7-9 combines with J gene TRBJ2-2; TRBD1 matches 8 bases. The germline gives CDR1 SEHNR, CDR2 FQNEAQ (reference sequence). The J segment lost 5 bases and the V segment lost 5 bases, leaving 7 bases of the junction unmatched. The CDR3 is 15 amino acids. The CDR3 reads CASSAPGGGTGELFF. For the CDR3, the DNA is TGTGCCAGCAGCGCCCCAGGGGGCGGGACCGGGGAGCTGTTTTTT.

This CDR3 is CASSLGGLANQPQHF. The CDR3 DNA reads as TGTGCCAGCAGCTTGGGGGGACTGGCCAATCAGCCCCAGCATTTT. The chain uses TRBV5-8 and TRBJ1-5; the D gene is possibly TRBD1 (5 bases). The V and J ends lost 0 bases and 3 bases respectively, with 10 bases between them. The CDR3 sequence is 15 residues long. The germline gives CDR1 SGHTS, CDR2 YDEGEE.

The sample holds a few counts of this clone. The V and J genes are TRBV6-1 and TRBJ1-5, with 9 bases identical to TRBD1. Germline trimming cut 4 bases from V and 0 bases from J; bases unmatched to any gene: 16. CDR3 length: 20 amino acids. CDR1 is MNHNS and CDR2 is SASEGT in the germline V gene. CDR3 sequence: CASSGRTGTGPGYSNQPQHF. The CDR3, as DNA: TGTGCCAGCAGTGGACGTACCGGGACAGGGCCGGGGTATAGCAATCAGCCCCAGCATTTT.

There are a few counts of this clone. Other DNA sequences in this specimen translate into the identical CDR3. This chain joins TRBV28 and TRBJ2-1; the D is unclear. The CDR3 consists of 12 residues. The ends were cut back, 7 bases at V and 0 bases at J, with 4 bases in the middle. CDR1 is MDHEN and CDR2 is SYDVKM in the germline V gene. Here the CDR3 DNA reads TGTGCCAGCACTAGCTCCTACAATGAGCAGTTCTTC. This sequence encodes CASTSSYNEQFF.

The chain has TRBV4-2 and TRBJ1-4; weak D call: TRBD1 (6 bases). The CDR3 has 20 residues. The V and J ends lost 1 base and 8 bases respectively, with 29 bases between them. From germline, CDR1 is LGHNA and CDR2 YNFKEQ. The CDR3 protein is CASSQAANRQETDEVEKLFF. The CDR3 nucleotides are TGTGCCAGCAGCCAAGCCGCTAACCGACAGGAGACAGATGAGGTCGAAAAACTGTTTTTT.

J is TRBJ1-2 and V is TRBV3-1 (or the pseudogene TRBV3-2); possible D gene TRBD1, 5 bases. This CDR3 spans 12 amino acids. Germline-derived CDR1 and CDR2 are LGHDT and YNNKEL (reference sequence). V was cut by 4 bases and J by 6 bases, with 9 bases left in between. The CDR3 DNA sequence: TGTGCCAGCAGCCGGTGGGGGGATGGCTACACCTTC. Translated: CASSRWGDGYTF.

The chain employs TRBV15 and TRBJ1-2, with 9 bases aligning to TRBD1. Germline CDR1 and CDR2: LNHNV and YYDKDF (reference sequence). V trimming: 0 bases; J trimming: 8 bases; junction bases outside the gene matches: 7. This CDR3 comprises 15 residues. The CDR3 region has the DNA TGTGCCACCAGCAGAGAGAGGGGACAGGGAAGCGGCTACACCTTC. Its translation: CATSRERGQGSGYTF.

V gene TRBV5-4 combines with J gene TRBJ1-2, with D possibly TRBD1 on 6 matching bases. Germline lookup yields CDR1 SGHNT and CDR2 YYREEE (reference sequence). V shed 0 bases and J shed 1 base, with 13 bases lying between them. The CDR3 has 16 residues. The CDR3: CASSLGGQGRNYGYTF. The CDR3 nucleotides read TGTGCCAGCAGCTTGGGAGGGCAGGGGCGTAACTATGGCTACACCTTC.

This sequence joins TRBV11-2 and TRBJ1-2; D is undetermined. CDR3 length equals 14 residues. Germline V lookup: CDR1 SGHAT, CDR2 FQNNGV. V lost 0 bases and J lost 8, with 13 bases in between. CDR3: CASSLDSFGWGYTF. CDR3 DNA: TGTGCCAGCAGCTTAGACAGCTTCGGGTGGGGCTACACCTTC.

The table lists this clone with a count of one. This chain joins TRBV28 and TRBJ1-6, with D possibly matching TRBD1 (5 bases). V was clipped by 2 bases and J by 9 bases, with 14 bases between them. There are 15 residues in the CDR3. Germline loops: CDR1 MDHEN, CDR2 SYDVKM. CDR3 in amino acids: CASSLGTPGVSPLHF. CDR3 in DNA: TGTGCCAGCAGTTTAGGGACTCCGGGAGTTTCACCCCTCCACTTT. The full variable domain, rest sourced from reference TRBV28 and TRBJ1-6, is DVKVTQSSRYLVKRTGEKVFLECVQDMDHENMFWYRQDPGLGLRLIYFSYDVKMKEKGDIPEGYSVSREKKERFSLILESASTNQTSMYLCASSLGTPGVSPLHFGNGTRLTVT.

There are a few counts of this clone. The chain links TRBV28 to TRBJ1-4; a weak D match, TRBD1 (5 bases). The CDR3 contains 11 residues. From germline, CDR1 is MDHEN and CDR2 SYDVKM. Between the trimmed V and J ends, which lost 3 bases and 17 bases, there was a span of 13 bases. CDR3 sequence: CASSFDSTTFF. The DNA for the CDR3 is TGTGCCAGCAGTTTCGACAGCACCACATTTTTT. The variable domain in full, with the rest retrieved from reference TRBV28 and TRBJ1-4, is DVKVTQSSRYLVKRTGEKVFLECVQDMDHENMFWYRQDPGLGLRLIYFSYDVKMKEKGDIPEGYSVSREKKERFSLILESASTNQTSMYLCASSFDSTTFFGSGTQLSVL.

The chain links TRBV10-1 to TRBJ2-1; TRBD2 matches 16 bases. There are 18 residues in the CDR3. Germline lookup yields CDR1 WNHNN and CDR2 SYGVQD (reference sequence). V was pared by 5 bases and J by 6 bases, with 10 bases of the junction left unmatched. CDR3 nucleotide sequence: TGCGCCAGCAGTAAAGGGACTAGCGGGAGGGCCATCATCAATGAGCAGTTCTTC. Amino acid sequence: CASSKGTSGRAIINEQFF.

Points on this clone: The sample has other DNA sequences that encode this CDR3 too. J is TRBJ2-7 and V is TRBV5-1, with 11 positions matching TRBD1. This CDR3 contains 15 residues. V shed 0 bases, J shed 3 bases, and the junction held 2 bases outside the gene matches. Germline V gene lookup returns CDR1 SGHRS and CDR2 YFSETQ. The CDR3: CASSLGGTGGYEQYF. The CDR3 DNA reads as TGCGCCAGCAGCTTGGGTGGGACAGGGGGCTACGAGCAGTACTTC.

The rearrangement links TRBV29-1 to TRBJ2-3; TRBD1 is a possible D gene (6 bases). Trimming removed 6 bases at V and 2 bases at J, with 15 bases between. Germline CDR1 SQVTM, CDR2 ANQGSEA. This CDR3 has 14 residues. The CDR3 spells CSVALTGYTDTQYF. CDR3 coding DNA: TGCAGCGTCGCGCTGACAGGCTACACAGATACGCAGTATTTT.

This rearrangement joins TRBV20-1 to TRBJ2-7; TRBD1 matches at 11 bases. CDR1 DFQATT and CDR2 SNEGSKA come from the germline V gene (reference sequence). The CDR3 has 11 residues. The V segment lost 7 bases and the J segment 5 bases; nucleotides outside the gene matches: 1. CDR3 coding DNA: TGCAGTGGGACAGGGGGCCACGAGCAGTACTTC. It is translated as CSGTGGHEQYF.

This chain joins TRBV19 and TRBJ2-1, with D maybe TRBD2 (6 bases). In germline, CDR1 is LNHDA, CDR2 SQIVND (reference sequence). This CDR3 has 16 amino acids. Trimming removed 4 bases from V and 0 bases from J, with 13 bases in between. In DNA, the CDR3 is TGTGCCAGTAGTACCGACGGGAGTTTCTCCTACAATGAGCAGTTCTTC. Its translation is CASSTDGSFSYNEQFF.

This rearrangement joins TRBV7-6 to TRBJ1-1; TRBD1 matches 7 bases. V dropped 4 bases and J dropped 7; count of bases not matched to a gene: 9. Looked up from germline, CDR1 is SGHVS and CDR2 is FNYEAQ. The CDR3 runs 14 residues. The CDR3 spells CASSSLQGTVEAFF. The CDR3 region has the DNA TGTGCCAGCAGCTCCCTTCAGGGGACAGTTGAAGCTTTCTTT.

This chain connects TRBV29-1 to TRBJ2-7; no firm D call. Germline CDR1 and CDR2: SQVTM and ANQGSEA. The V end lost 4 bases, the J end lost 0 bases, and 13 bases lay between the germline ends. This CDR3 is built from 14 residues. CDR3 amino acids: CSVGGAKSSYEQYF. The CDR3 DNA is TGCAGCGTTGGCGGCGCAAAGAGCTCCTACGAGCAGTACTTC.

The V and J genes are TRBV2 and TRBJ1-6, with 10 positions matching TRBD1. From germline, CDR1 is SNHLY and CDR2 FYNNEI. Trimming took 4 bases from V and 9 from J; bases not matched to a gene: 3. The CDR3 spans 14 residues. DNA for the CDR3: TGTGCCAGCAGTGCGGGACAGGGGACTTCACCCCTCCACTTT. It translates to CASSAGQGTSPLHF.

The V and J genes are TRBV5-1 and TRBJ2-3; TRBD2 agrees at 8 bases. This CDR3 has 17 residues. Germline trimming cut 4 bases from V and 0 bases from J; bases unmatched to any gene: 10. Germline V CDR1 and CDR2: SGHRS, YFSETQ. CDR3 region: CASSRTASGSSTDTQYF. CDR3 DNA sequence: TGCGCCAGCAGCCGGACGGCTAGCGGGTCTAGCACAGATACGCAGTATTTT.

With respect to this clone: Other DNA sequences within the sample encode an identical CDR3. This rearrangement joins TRBV6-2 or TRBV6-3 to TRBJ1-5, with D hard to call. The CDR3 loop spans 15 amino acids. V lost 0 bases and J 2 bases, leaving 8 bases between the germline ends. CDR1 is MNHEY and CDR2 is SVGEGT in the germline V gene. CDR3: CASSYSFGGNQPQHF. The CDR3 DNA reads TGTGCCAGCAGTTACTCATTTGGAGGCAATCAGCCCCAGCATTTT.

The V gene is TRBV10-3, the J gene TRBJ1-6, with 7 bases fitting TRBD1. This CDR3 comprises 16 residues. Unmatched junction bases numbered 6, after V lost 2 bases and J lost 5 bases. From germline, CDR1 is ENHRY and CDR2 SYGVKD. CDR3 residues: CAISEDRVQNNSPLHF. The CDR3 DNA reads as TGTGCCATCAGTGAGGACAGGGTCCAGAATAATTCACCCCTCCACTTT.

V usage is TRBV12-2 and J usage is TRBJ2-7; the table's D call TRBD2 went unverified against the DNA. TRBV12-2 is deemed a pseudogene. CDR3 length: 15 amino acids. The CDR3 nucleotides read TGTGCAAGTCGCTTAGGGACTAGCGGGCCCTACGAGCAGTACTTC. It specifies CASRLGTSGPYEQYF.

In DNA, the CDR3 is TGTGCCAGCAGCTTGGGAGGGTCTGGGGCCAACGTCCTGACTTTC. It specifies CASSLGGSGANVLTF. The chain carries TRBV5-4 and TRBJ2-6; a weak D match, TRBD2 (5 bases). V lost 0 bases, J lost 1 base, and 5 bases lay in between. Looked up from germline, CDR1 is SGHNT and CDR2 is YYREEE (reference sequence). This CDR3 has 15 amino acids.

As for this clone: The junction differs from germline at one of its ends, possibly a read error. The chain carries TRBV12-3 or TRBV12-4 and TRBJ1-1; the D gene is possibly TRBD1 (5 bases). The CDR3 is 13 amino acids. CDR3 loop: CASKGSSDTETFF. For the CDR3, the DNA is TGTGCCAGCAAGGGGTCTTCGGACACTGAAACTTTCTTT.

This chain joins TRBV9 and TRBJ2-5, with 11 bases lining up with TRBD2. Germline-derived CDR1 and CDR2 are SGDLS and YYNGEE. The length of the CDR3 is 16 residues. The junction had 10 bases not matched to a gene; V was cut back by 4 bases and J by 5 bases. CDR3 sequence reads: CASSRFSGGASETQYF. DNA for the CDR3: TGTGCCAGCAGCAGGTTTAGCGGGGGGGCCTCGGAGACCCAGTACTTC.